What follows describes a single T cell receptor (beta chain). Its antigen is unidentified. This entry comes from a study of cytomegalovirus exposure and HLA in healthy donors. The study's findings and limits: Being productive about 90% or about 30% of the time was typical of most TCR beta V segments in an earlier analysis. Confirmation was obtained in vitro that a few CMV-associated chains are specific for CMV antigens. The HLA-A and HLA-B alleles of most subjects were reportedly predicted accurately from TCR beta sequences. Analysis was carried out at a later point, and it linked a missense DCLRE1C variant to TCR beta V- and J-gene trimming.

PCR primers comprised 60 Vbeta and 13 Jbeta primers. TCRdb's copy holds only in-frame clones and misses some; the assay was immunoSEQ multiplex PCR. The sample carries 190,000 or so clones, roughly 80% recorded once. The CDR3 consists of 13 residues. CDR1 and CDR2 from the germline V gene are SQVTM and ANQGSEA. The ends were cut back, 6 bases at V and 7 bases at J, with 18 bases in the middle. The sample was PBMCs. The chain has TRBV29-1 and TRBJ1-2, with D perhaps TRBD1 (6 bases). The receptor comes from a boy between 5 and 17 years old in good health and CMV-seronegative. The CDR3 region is CSVQRLGALGYTF. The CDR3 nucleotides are TGCAGCGTCCAACGGTTGGGGGCTCTTGGCTACACCTTC. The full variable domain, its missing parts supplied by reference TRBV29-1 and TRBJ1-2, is SAVISQKPSRDICQRGTSLTIQCQVDSQVTMMFWYRQQPGQSLTLIATANQGSEATYESGFVIDKFPISRPNLTFSTLTVSNMSPEDSSIYLCSVQRLGALGYTFGSGTRLTVV.